This T cell receptor (beta chain) was recorded in a study of human T cells and chemical hapten exposure. On the study more broadly: The study sensitized with 2% DPC on a roughly 2 cm by roughly 2 cm patch of upper inner arm skin. Diphenylcyclopropenone doses were given weekly to the scalps of patients across the approximately 24-week study. Findings and limits, study-wide: Sensitization with DPC brought no change to TCRs above 1 in 1000 in frequency.

Unique molecular identifiers were attached to individual cDNA molecules within the library. TCRdb analysed the RACE reads with MiXCR anew, one entry per CDR3 protein. The sample has some 200,000 distinct CDR3 sequences, almost 30% seen once. The CDR3 consists of 11 residues. The germline gives CDR1 DFQATT, CDR2 SNEGSKA (reference sequence). V dropped 4 bases and J dropped 4 bases, with 7 bases sitting between them. Time point described: pre-sensitization, week 0. The treatment is: therapeutic diphenylcyclopropenone sensitization with weekly scalp DPC. For this clonotype: What it binds is not known.

The material was whole blood, obtained in connection with sensitization to the hapten diphenylcyclopropenone (DPC). This clonotype was obtained from a woman aged 25-40 years with alopecia areata. Some clones in this sample may be carry-over from other donors' samples. The gene calls are TRBV20-1 and TRBJ2-5; the D gene is possibly TRBD2 (6 bases). The CDR3 reads CSANGGETQYF. CDR3 nucleotide sequence: TGCAGTGCTAACGGGGGAGAGACCCAGTACTTC.